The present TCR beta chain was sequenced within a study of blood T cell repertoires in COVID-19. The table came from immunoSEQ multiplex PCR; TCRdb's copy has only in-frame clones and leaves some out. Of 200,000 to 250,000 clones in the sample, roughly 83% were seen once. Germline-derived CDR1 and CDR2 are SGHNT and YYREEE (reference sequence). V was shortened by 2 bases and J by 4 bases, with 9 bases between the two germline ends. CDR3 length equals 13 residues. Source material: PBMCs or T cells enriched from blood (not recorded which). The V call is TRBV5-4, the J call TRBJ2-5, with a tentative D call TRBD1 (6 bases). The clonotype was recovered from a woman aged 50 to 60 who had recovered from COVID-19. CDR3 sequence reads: CASSFGTIETQYF. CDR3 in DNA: TGTGCCAGCAGCTTTGGGACAATAGAGACCCAGTACTTC.